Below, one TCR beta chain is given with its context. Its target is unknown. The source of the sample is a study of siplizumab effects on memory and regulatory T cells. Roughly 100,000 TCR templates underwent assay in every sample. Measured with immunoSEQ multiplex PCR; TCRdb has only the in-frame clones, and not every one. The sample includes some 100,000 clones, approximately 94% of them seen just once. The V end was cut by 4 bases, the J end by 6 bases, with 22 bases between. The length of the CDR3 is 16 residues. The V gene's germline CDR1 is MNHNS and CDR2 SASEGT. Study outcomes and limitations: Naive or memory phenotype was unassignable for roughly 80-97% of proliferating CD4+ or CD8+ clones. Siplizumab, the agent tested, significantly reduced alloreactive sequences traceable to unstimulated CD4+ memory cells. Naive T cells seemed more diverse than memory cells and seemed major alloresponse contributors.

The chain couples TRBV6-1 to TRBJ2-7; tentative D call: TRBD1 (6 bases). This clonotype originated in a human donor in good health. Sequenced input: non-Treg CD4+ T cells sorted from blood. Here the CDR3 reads CASSVDPRDIGFEQYF. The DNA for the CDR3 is TGTGCCAGCAGTGTCGACCCGAGGGACATAGGATTCGAGCAGTACTTC.